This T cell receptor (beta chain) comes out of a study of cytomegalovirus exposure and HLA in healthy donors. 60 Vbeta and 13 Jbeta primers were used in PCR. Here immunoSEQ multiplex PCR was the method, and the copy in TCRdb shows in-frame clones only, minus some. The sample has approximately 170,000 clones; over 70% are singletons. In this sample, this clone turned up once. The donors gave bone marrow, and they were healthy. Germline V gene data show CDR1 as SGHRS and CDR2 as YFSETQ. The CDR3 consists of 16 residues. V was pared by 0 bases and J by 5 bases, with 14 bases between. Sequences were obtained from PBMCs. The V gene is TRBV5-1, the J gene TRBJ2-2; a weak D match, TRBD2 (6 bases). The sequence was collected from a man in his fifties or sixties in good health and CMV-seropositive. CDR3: CASSLDIRAGTGELFF. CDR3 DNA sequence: TGCGCCAGCAGCTTGGATATCAGGGCGGGAACCGGGGAGCTGTTTTTT.